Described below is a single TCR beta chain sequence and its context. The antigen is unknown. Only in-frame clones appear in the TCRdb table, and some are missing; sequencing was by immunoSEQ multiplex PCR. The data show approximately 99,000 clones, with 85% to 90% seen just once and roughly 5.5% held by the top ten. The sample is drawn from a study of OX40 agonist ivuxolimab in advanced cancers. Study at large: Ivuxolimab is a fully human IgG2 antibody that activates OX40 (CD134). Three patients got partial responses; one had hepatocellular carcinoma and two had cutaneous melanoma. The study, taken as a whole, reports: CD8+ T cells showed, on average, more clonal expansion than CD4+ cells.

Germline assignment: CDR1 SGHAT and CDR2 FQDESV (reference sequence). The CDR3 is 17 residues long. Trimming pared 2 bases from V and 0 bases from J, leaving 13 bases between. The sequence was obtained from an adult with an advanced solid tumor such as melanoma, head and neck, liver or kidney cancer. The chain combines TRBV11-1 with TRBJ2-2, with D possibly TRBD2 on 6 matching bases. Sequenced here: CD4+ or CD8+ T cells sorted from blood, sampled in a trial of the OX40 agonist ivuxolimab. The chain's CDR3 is CASSLLRGRTNTGELFF. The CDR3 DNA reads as TGTGCCAGCAGCTTATTGCGGGGAAGAACGAACACCGGGGAGCTGTTTTTT.